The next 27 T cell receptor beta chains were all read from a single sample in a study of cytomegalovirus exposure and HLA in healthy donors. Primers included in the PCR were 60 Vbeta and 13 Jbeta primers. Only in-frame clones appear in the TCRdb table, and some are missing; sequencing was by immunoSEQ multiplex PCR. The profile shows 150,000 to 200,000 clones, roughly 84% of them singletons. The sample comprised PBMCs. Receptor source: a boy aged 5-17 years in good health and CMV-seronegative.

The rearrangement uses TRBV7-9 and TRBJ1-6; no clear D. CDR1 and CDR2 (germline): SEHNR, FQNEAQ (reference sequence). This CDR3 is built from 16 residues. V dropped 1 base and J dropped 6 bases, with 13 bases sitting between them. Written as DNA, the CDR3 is TGTGCCAGCAGCTTAGGGCAGGTCGCCTTTAATTCACCCCTCCACTTT. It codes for CASSLGQVAFNSPLHF. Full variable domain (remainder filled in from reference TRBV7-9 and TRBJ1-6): DTGVSQNPRHKITKRGQNVTFRCDPISEHNRLYWYRQTLGQGPEFLTYFQNEAQLEKSRLLSDRFSAERPKGSFSTLEIQRTEQGDSAMYLCASSLGQVAFNSPLHFGNGTRLTVT.

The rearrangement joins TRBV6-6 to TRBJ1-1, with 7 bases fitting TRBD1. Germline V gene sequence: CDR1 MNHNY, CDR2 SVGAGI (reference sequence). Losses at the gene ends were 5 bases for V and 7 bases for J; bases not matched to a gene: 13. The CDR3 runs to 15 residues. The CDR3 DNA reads TGTGCCAGCAGTCTCCCCCCCCCACAGGGGAGTGAAGCTTTCTTT. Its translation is CASSLPPPQGSEAFF.

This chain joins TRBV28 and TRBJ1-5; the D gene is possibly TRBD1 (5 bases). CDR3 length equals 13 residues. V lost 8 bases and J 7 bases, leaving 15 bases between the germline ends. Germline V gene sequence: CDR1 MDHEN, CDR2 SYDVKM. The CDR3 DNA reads TGTGCCAGCGACCGGGCAGGGAAGCAGCCCCAGCATTTT. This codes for CASDRAGKQPQHF.

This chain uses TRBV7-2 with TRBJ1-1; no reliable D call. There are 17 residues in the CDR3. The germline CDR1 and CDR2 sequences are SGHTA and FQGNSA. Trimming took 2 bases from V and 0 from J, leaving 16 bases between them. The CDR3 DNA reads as TGTGCCAGCAGCTTAATCCCATCCGGGGATATGAACACTGAAGCTTTCTTT. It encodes CASSLIPSGDMNTEAFF.

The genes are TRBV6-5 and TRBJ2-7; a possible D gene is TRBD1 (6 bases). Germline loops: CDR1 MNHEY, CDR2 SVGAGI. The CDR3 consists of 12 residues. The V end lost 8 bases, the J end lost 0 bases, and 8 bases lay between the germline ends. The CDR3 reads CASRDTSYEQYF. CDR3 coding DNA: TGTGCCAGCCGGGACACCTCCTACGAGCAGTACTTC.

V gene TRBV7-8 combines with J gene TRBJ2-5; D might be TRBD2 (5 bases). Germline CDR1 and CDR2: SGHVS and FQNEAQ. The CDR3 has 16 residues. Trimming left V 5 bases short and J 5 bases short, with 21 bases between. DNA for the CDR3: TGTGCCAGCAGCCGGGCGGTGACCGCCGGGATCGAGACCCAGTACTTC. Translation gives CASSRAVTAGIETQYF. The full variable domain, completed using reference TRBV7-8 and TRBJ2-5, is GAGVSQSPRYKVAKRGQDVALRCDPISGHVSLFWYQQALGQGPEFLTYFQNEAQLDKSGLPSDRFFAERPEGSVSTLKIQRTQQEDSAVYLCASSRAVTAGIETQYFGPGTRLLVL.

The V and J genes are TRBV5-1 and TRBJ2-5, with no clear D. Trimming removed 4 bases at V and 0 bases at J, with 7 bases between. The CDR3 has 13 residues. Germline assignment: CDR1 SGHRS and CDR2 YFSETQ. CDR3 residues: CASSPPDQETQYF. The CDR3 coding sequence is TGCGCCAGCAGCCCCCCGGACCAAGAGACCCAGTACTTC.

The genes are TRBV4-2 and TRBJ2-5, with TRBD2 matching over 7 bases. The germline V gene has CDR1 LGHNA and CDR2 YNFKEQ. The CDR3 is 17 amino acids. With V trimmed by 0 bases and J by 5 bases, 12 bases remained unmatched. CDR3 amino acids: CASSQDSRRGGLETQYF. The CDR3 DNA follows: TGTGCCAGCAGCCAAGATAGTAGACGGGGAGGGCTGGAGACCCAGTACTTC.

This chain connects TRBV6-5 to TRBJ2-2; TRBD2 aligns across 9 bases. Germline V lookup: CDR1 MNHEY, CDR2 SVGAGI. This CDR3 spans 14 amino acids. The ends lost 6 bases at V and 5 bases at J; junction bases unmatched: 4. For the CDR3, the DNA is TGTGCCAGCAGCCCTACTAGCGGGACCGGGGAGCTGTTTTTT. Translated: CASSPTSGTGELFF.

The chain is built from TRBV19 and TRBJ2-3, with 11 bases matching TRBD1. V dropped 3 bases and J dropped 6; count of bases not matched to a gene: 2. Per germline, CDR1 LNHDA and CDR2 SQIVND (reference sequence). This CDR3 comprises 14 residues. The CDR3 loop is CASSMDRGRDTQYF. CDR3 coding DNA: TGTGCCAGTAGTATGGACAGGGGGCGGGATACGCAGTATTTT.

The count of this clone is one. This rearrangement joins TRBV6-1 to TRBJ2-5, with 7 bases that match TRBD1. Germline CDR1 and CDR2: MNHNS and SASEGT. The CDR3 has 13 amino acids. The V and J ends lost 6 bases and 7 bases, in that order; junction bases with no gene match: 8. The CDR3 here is CASRVTGVGTQYF. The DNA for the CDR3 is TGTGCCAGCAGAGTTACAGGGGTAGGGACCCAGTACTTC.

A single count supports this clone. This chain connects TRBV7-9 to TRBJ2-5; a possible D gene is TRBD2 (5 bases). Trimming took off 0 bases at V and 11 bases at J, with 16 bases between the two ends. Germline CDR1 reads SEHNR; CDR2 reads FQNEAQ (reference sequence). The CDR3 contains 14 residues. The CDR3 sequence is CASSLASGKDEQYF. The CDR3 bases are TGTGCCAGCAGCTTAGCTTCGGGGAAAGATGAGCAGTACTTC.

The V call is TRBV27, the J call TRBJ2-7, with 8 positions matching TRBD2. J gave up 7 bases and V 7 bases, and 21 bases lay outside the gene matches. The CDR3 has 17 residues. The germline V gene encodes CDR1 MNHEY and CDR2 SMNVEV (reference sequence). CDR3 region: CASTSYGVSGDLREQYF. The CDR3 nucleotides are TGTGCCAGCACCTCTTACGGTGTTAGCGGGGACCTCAGGGAGCAGTACTTC.

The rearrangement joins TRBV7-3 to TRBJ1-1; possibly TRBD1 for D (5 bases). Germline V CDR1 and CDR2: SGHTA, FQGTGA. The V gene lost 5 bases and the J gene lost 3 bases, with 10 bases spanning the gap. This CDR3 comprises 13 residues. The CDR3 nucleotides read TGTGCCAGCAGCCTAAAAGGGGACACTGAAGCTTTCTTT. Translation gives CASSLKGDTEAFF. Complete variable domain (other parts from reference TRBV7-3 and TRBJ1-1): GAGVSQTPSNKVTEKGKYVELRCDPISGHTALYWYRQSLGQGPEFLIYFQGTGAADDSGLPNDRFFAVRPEGSVSTLKIQRTERGDSAVYLCASSLKGDTEAFFGQGTRLTVV.

CDR3 sequence: CASSPFRNSLTIPYGYTF. The DNA of the CDR3 is TGTGCCAGCAGCCCATTCAGGAACAGCCTTACCATACCTTATGGCTACACCTTC. The genes are TRBV9 and TRBJ1-2; D is unresolved. CDR1 and CDR2 from the germline V gene are SGDLS and YYNGEE. The length of the CDR3 is 18 residues. V was clipped by 4 bases and J by 5 bases, with 27 bases between them.

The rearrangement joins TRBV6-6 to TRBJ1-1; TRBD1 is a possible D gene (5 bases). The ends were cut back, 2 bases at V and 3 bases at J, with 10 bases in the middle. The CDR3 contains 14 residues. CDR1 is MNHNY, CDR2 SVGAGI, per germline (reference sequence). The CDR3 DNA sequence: TGTGCCAGCAGTTACGGGGCTTTCGACACTGAAGCTTTCTTT. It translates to CASSYGAFDTEAFF.

The CDR3 region has the DNA TGTGCCAGTAGACCCGGGACTAGCGGTTACAATGAGCAGTTCTTC. This codes for CASRPGTSGYNEQFF. The chain uses TRBV19 and TRBJ2-1, with 11 bases aligning to TRBD2. This CDR3 spans 15 amino acids. CDR1 and CDR2 from the germline V gene are LNHDA and SQIVND (reference sequence). The V gene end was trimmed by 6 bases and the J gene end by 4 bases; junction bases not matched to a gene: 5.

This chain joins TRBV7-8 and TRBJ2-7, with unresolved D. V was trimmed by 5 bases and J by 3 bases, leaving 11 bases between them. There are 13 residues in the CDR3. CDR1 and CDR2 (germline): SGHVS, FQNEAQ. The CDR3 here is CASSPREVYEQYF. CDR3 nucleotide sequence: TGTGCCAGCAGCCCCCGCGAGGTCTACGAGCAGTACTTC.

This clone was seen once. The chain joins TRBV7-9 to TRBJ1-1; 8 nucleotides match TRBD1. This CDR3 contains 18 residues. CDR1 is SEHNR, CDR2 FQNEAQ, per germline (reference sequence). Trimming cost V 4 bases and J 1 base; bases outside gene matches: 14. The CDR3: CASSYNKLRTGRNTEAFF. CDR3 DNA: TGTGCCAGCAGCTACAACAAACTCAGGACAGGGAGGAACACTGAAGCTTTCTTT.

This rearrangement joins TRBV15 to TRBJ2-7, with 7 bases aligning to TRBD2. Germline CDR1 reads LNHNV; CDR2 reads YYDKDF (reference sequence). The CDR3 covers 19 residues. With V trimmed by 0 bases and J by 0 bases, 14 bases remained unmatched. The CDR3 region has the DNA TGTGCCACCAGCAGAGATCAAGGGATCGGGGCTAGCGGCTCCTACGAGCAGTACTTC. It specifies CATSRDQGIGASGSYEQYF.

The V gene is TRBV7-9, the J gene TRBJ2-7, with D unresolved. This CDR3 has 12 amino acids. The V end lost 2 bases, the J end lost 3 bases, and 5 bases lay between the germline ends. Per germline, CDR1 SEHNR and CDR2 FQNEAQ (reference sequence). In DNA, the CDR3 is TGTGCCAGCAGCTTATCCCTCTACGAGCAGTACTTC. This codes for CASSLSLYEQYF.

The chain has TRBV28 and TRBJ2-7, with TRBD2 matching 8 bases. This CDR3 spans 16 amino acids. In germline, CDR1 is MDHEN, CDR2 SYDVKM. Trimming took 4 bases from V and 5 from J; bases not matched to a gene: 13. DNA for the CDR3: TGTGCCAGCAGTTCCCCATCGGGAGGGAGCAGGCACGAGCAGTACTTC. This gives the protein CASSSPSGGSRHEQYF.

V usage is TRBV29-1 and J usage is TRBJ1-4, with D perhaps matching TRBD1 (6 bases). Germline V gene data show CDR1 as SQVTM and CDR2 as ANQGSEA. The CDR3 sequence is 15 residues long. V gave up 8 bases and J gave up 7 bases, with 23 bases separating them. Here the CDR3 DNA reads TGCAGCACCCGAGGGGGGGGCGCGGCGGGTGAAAAACTGTTTTTT. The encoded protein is CSTRGGGAAGEKLFF.

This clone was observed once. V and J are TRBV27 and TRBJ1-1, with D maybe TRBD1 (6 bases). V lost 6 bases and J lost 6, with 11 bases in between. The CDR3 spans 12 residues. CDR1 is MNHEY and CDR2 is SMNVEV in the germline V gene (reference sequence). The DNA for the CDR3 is TGTGCCAGCAGCCTACAGGGTTCTGAAGCTTTCTTT. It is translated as CASSLQGSEAFF.

CDR3 sequence (DNA): TGTGCCAGCAGGCTTGACAGGTCCAACGTGGGGCTTCAGTACTTC. Translated: CASRLDRSNVGLQYF. J is TRBJ2-4 and V is TRBV2; D is perhaps TRBD1 (6 bases). V was trimmed by 6 bases and J by 11 bases, leaving 23 bases between them. The CDR3 is made up of 15 amino acids. Germline V gene lookup returns CDR1 SNHLY and CDR2 FYNNEI.

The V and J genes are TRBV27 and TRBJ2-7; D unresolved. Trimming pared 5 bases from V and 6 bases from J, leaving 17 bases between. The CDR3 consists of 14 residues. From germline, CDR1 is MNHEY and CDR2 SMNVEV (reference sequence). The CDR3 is CASSLLLKSSEQYF. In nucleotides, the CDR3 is TGTGCCAGCAGTCTCCTACTAAAAAGTAGCGAGCAGTACTTC.

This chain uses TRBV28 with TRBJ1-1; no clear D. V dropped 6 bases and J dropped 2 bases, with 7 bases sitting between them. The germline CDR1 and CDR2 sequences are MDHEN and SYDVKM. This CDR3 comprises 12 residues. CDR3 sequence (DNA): TGTGCCAGCAGGCGGGTCAACACTGAAGCTTTCTTT. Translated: CASRRVNTEAFF.